The source of this T cell receptor (beta chain) is a study of human T cells and chemical hapten exposure. Across the study: Donors were sensitized with 2% DPC on the upper inner arm.

This clonotype was counted ten times or more. The CDR3 is made up of 14 amino acids. Germline-derived CDR1 and CDR2 are SGDLS and YYNGEE. The ends were cut back, 3 bases at V and 12 bases at J, with 20 bases in the middle. Time point defined: pre-sensitization, week 0. Sample treatment: therapeutic diphenylcyclopropenone sensitization with weekly scalp DPC. Using its own MiXCR run on the RACE reads, TCRdb lists one record per CDR3 protein. The sample includes roughly 40,000 distinct CDR3 sequences, 9.5% to 15% of them seen just once. The clonotype was recovered from a woman younger than 45 with alopecia areata. Some clones in this sample may be carry-over from other donors' samples. The genes are TRBV9 and TRBJ2-3; weak D call: TRBD2 (5 bases). This specimen was whole blood, taken in connection with sensitization to the hapten diphenylcyclopropenone (DPC). CDR3 residues: CASSAVDSERFQYF. CDR3 nucleotide sequence: TGTGCCAGCAGCGCTGTAGATAGCGAGCGGTTTCAGTATTTT.